This T cell receptor (beta chain) appears in the sequencing data of a study of a mutant IDH1 vaccine in newly diagnosed glioma. As for the study in general: Weeks 1, 3, 5, 7, 11, 15, 19 and 23 were when patients received their eight vaccinations. The sex distribution of treated patients was about 62% male and approximately 40% female, with a mean age of 40.4 years. Initiation of the vaccine course occurred 4-6 weeks after radiotherapy alone, or alongside temozolomide cycles. Earlier treatment was radiotherapy, temozolomide, or both, with most getting both.

Only in-frame clones appear in the TCRdb table, and some are missing; sequencing was by immunoSEQ multiplex PCR. The sample includes tens of thousands of clones, 80% seen only once; the top ten take around 5.7%. As to time point: week 11, during vaccination. Doses consisted of 300 ug of mutant IDH1 20-mer peptide each, paired with topical imiquimod. In regard to this clone: Its antigen is unknown.

CDR3 size: 14 residues. The V gene's germline CDR1 is SGHDN and CDR2 FVKESK. V was cut by 1 base and J by 7 bases, with 13 bases left in between. The V call is TRBV14, the J call TRBJ1-2; perhaps TRBD1 as D (5 bases). The source is a man aged 50-60 years with glioma. The source was PBMCs, collected from a glioma patient whose treatment included an IDH1 peptide vaccine. The DNA for the CDR3 is TGTGCCAGCAGCCAAGCGGGGACCTTTTTTGGCTACACCTTC. Encoded protein: CASSQAGTFFGYTF.